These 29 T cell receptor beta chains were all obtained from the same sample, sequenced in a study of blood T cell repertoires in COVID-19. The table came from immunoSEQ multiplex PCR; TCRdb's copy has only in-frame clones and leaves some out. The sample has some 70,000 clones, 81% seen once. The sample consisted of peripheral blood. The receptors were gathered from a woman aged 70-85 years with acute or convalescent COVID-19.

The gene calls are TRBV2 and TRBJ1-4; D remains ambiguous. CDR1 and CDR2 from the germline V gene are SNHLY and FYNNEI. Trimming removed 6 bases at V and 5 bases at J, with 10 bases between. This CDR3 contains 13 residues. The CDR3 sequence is CASRVNANEKLFF. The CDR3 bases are TGTGCCAGCAGGGTGAATGCGAATGAAAAACTGTTTTTT.

This chain's CDR3 is CASRKDRGGDEQFF. DNA of the CDR3: TGTGCCAGCAGAAAGGACAGGGGAGGCGATGAGCAGTTCTTC. The chain combines TRBV28 with TRBJ2-1; the match to TRBD1 covers 9 bases. The CDR3 length is 14 residues. Trimming took 6 bases from V and 8 from J; bases not matched to a gene: 8. The V gene's germline CDR1 is MDHEN and CDR2 SYDVKM.

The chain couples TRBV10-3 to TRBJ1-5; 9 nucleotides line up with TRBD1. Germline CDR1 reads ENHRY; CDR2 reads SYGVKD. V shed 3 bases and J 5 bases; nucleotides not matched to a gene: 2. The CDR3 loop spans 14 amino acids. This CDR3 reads CAISDRQGDQPQHF. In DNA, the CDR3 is TGTGCCATCAGTGATAGACAGGGGGATCAGCCCCAGCATTTT.

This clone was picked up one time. Here the CDR3 DNA reads TGTGCCAGCAGCCCTCGGGAGTTTAATGAAAAACTGTTTTTT. Its translation: CASSPREFNEKLFF. This chain links TRBV5-6 with TRBJ1-4; no definite D call. This CDR3 contains 14 residues. Germline values: CDR1 SGHDT, CDR2 YYEEEE. The germline V and J ends were trimmed by 4 bases and 4 bases, with 11 bases remaining between them.

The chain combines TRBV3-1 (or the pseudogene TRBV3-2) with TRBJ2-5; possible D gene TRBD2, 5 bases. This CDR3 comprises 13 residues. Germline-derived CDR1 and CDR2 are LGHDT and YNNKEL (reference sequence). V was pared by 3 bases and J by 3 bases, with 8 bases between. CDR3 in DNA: TGTGCCAGCAGCCACTTCGGGGAAGAGACCCAGTACTTC. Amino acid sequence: CASSHFGEETQYF.

CDR3 bases: TGCGCCAGCAGCCAGACAGGGAGCGGCTATGGCTACACCTTC. Protein: CASSQTGSGYGYTF. This chain connects TRBV5-1 to TRBJ1-2, with TRBD1 identical over 7 bases. The CDR3 runs 14 residues. V shed 4 bases and J 4 bases; nucleotides not matched to a gene: 7. Looked up from germline, CDR1 is SGHRS and CDR2 is YFSETQ.

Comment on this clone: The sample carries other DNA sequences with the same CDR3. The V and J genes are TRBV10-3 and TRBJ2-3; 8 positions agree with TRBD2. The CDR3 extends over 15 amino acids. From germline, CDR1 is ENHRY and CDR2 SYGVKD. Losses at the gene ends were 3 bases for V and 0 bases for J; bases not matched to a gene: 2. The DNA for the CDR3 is TGTGCCATCAGTGAATCTAGCGGGAGCACAGATACGCAGTATTTT. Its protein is CAISESSGSTDTQYF.

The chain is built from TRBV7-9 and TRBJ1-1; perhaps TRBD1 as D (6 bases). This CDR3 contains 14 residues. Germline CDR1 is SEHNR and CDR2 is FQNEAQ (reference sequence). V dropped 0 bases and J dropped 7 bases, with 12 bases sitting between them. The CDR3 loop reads CASSLALGANEAFF. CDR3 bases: TGTGCCAGCAGCTTAGCGCTGGGGGCGAATGAAGCTTTCTTT.

CDR3 in DNA: TGTGCCAGCTCCAGCGGGACGGCTTATGGCTACACCTTC. It specifies CASSSGTAYGYTF. The gene calls are TRBV2 and TRBJ1-2, with TRBD1 as a possible D gene (5 bases). There are 13 residues in the CDR3. Germline lookup yields CDR1 SNHLY and CDR2 FYNNEI. Trimming took 8 bases from V and 5 from J, leaving 15 bases between them.

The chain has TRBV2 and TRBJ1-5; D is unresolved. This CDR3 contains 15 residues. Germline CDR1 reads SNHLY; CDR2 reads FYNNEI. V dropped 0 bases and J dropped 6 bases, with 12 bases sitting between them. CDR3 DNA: TGTGCCAGCAGTGAAGCGCGTGTAGAAGTTCAGCCCCAGCATTTT. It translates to CASSEARVEVQPQHF.

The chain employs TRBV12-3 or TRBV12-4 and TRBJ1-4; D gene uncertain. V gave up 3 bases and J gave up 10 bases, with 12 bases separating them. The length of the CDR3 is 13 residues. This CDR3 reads CASSFLEPPKLFF. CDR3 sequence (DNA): TGTGCCAGCAGTTTTTTAGAGCCCCCAAAACTGTTTTTT.

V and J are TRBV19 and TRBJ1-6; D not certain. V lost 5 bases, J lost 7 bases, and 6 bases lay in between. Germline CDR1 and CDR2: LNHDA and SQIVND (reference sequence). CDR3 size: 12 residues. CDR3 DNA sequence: TGTGCCAGTAGTTCGGGAAATTCACCCCTCCACTTT. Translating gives CASSSGNSPLHF.

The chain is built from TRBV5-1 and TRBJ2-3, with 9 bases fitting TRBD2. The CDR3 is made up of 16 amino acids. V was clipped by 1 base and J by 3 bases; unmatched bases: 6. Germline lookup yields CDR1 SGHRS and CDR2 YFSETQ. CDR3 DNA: TGCGCCAGCAGCTTGCGGGCTAGCGGGGTGACAGATACGCAGTATTTT. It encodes CASSLRASGVTDTQYF.

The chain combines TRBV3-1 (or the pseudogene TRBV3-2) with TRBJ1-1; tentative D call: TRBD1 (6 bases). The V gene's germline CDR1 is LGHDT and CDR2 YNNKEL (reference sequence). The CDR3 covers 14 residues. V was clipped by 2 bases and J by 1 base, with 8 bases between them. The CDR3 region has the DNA TGTGCCAGCAGCCAATGGACAGAGAACACTGAAGCTTTCTTT. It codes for CASSQWTENTEAFF.

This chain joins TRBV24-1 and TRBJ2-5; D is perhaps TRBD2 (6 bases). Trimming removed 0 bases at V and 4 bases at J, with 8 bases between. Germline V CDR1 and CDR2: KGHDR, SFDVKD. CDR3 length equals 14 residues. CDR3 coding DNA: TGTGCCACCAGTGATTTGCTGGGGGGAGAGACCCAGTACTTC. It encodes CATSDLLGGETQYF.

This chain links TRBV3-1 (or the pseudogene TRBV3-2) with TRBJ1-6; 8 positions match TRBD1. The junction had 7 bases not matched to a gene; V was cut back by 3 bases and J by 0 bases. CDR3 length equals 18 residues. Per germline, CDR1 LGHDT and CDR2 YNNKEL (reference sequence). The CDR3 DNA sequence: TGTGCCAGCAGCCAGACCCAGGGGGCCTACTCCTATAATTCACCCCTCCACTTT. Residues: CASSQTQGAYSYNSPLHF.

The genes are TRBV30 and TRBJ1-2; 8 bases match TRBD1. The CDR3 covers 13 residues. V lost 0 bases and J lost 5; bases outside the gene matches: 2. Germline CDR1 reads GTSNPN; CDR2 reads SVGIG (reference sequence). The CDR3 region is CAWSVGTGYGYTF. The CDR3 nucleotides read TGTGCCTGGAGTGTAGGGACAGGATATGGCTACACCTTC.

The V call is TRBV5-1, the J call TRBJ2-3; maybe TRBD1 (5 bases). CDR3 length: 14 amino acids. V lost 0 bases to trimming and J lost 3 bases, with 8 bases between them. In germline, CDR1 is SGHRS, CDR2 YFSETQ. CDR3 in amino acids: CASSLGTTTDTQYF. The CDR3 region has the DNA TGCGCCAGCAGCTTGGGGACAACGACAGATACGCAGTATTTT.

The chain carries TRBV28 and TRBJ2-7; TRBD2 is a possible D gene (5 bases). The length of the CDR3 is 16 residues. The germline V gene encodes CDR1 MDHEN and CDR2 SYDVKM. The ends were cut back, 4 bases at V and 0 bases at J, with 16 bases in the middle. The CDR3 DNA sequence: TGTGCCAGCAGTTCTCCCCGGACTTTTCCCTCCTACGAGCAGTACTTC. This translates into CASSSPRTFPSYEQYF.

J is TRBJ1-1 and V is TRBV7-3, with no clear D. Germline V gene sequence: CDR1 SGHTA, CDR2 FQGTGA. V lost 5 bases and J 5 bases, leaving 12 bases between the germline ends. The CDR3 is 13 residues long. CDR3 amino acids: CASSLQFGTEAFF. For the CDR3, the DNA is TGTGCCAGCAGCCTCCAGTTCGGGACTGAAGCTTTCTTT.

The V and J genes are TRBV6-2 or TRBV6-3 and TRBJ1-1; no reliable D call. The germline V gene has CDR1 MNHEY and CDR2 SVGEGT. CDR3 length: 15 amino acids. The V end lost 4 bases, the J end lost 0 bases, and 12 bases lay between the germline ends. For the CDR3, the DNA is TGTGCCAGCAGTTCATACCTAGATCTGAACACTGAAGCTTTCTTT. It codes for CASSSYLDLNTEAFF.

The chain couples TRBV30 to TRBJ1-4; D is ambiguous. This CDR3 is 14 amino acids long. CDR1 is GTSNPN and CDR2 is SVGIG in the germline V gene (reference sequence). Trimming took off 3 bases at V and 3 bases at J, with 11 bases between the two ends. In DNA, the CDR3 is TGTGCCTGGAGCTCGGACTTTTCTAATGAAAAACTGTTTTTT. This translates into CAWSSDFSNEKLFF. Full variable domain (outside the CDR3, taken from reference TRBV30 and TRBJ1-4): SQTIHQWPATLVQPVGSPLSLECTVEGTSNPNLYWYRQAAGRGLQLLFYSVGIGQISSEVPQNLSASRPQDRQFILSSKKLLLSDSGFYLCAWSSDFSNEKLFFGSGTQLSVL.

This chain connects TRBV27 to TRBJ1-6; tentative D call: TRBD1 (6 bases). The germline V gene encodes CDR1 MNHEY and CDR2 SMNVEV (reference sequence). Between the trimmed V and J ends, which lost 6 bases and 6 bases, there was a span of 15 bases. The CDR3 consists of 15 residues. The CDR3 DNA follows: TGTGCCAGCAGCCTAGGTGGACAGATTAATTCACCCCTCCACTTT. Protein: CASSLGGQINSPLHF.

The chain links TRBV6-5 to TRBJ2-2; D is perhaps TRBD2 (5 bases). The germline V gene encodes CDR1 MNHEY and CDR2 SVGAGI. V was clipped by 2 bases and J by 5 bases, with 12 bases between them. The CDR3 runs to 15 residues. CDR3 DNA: TGTGCCAGCAGTTACGATCCGGGAAATACCGGGGAGCTGTTTTTT. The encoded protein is CASSYDPGNTGELFF.

The CDR3 DNA sequence: TGCAGCTCAACTGGGGGACAGGATTCCCCCTATGGCTACACCTTC. Encoded protein: CSSTGGQDSPYGYTF. The rearrangement links TRBV29-1 to TRBJ1-2; TRBD1 aligns across 8 bases. V dropped 8 bases and J dropped 4; count of bases not matched to a gene: 15. The CDR3 sequence is 15 residues long. Per the germline V gene, CDR1 is SQVTM and CDR2 is ANQGSEA.

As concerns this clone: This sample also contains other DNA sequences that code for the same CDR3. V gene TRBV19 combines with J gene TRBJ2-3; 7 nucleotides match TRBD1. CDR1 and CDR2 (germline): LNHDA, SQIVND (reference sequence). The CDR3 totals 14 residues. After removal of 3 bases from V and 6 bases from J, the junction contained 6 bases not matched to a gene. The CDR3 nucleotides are TGTGCCAGTAGTATTAGCAGGGGGACGGATACGCAGTATTTT. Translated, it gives CASSISRGTDTQYF.

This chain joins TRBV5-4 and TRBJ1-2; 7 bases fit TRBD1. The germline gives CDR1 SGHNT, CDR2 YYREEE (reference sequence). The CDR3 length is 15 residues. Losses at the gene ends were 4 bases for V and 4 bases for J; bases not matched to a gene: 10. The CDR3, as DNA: TGTGCCAGCAGCCCCGGGACAGCCTACCTCTATGGCTACACCTTC. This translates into CASSPGTAYLYGYTF.

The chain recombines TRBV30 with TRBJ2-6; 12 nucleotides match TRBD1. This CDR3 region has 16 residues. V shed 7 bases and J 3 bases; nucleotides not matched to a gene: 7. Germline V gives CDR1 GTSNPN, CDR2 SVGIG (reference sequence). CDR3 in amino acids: CAYLRDRGLGANVLTF. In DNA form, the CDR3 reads TGTGCCTACCTCCGGGACAGGGGGCTTGGGGCCAACGTCCTGACTTTC.

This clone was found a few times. CDR3: CASSFGTSGFYEQYF. CDR3 coding DNA: TGTGCCAGCAGCTTTGGGACTAGCGGGTTCTACGAGCAGTACTTC. The rearrangement joins TRBV5-4 to TRBJ2-7; TRBD2 matches 12 bases. Germline trimming cut 2 bases from V and 3 bases from J; bases unmatched to any gene: 3. The V gene's germline CDR1 is SGHNT and CDR2 YYREEE (reference sequence). This CDR3 region has 15 residues. The whole variable domain, filled in from reference TRBV5-4 and TRBJ2-7, reads ETGVTQSPTHLIKTRGQQVTLRCSSQSGHNTVSWYQQALGQGPQFIFQYYREEENGRGNFPPRFSGLQFPNYSSELNVNALELDDSALYLCASSFGTSGFYEQYFGPGTRLTVT.